A single sample gave rise to the 30 T cell receptor beta chains below, sequenced in a study of T cells after yellow fever vaccination. TCRdb fed the 5' RACE reads into MiXCR, producing one record per CDR3 protein. The table shows some 560,000 distinct CDR3 sequences, with around 16% occurring only once. The source material was PBMCs, sampled about 5 days after the first yellow fever vaccination. These TCRs come from a man younger than 30 who received the YFV17D yellow fever vaccine.

The chain uses TRBV24-1 and TRBJ2-1, with 10 bases that match TRBD1. The germline V gene encodes CDR1 KGHDR and CDR2 SFDVKD. V gave up 5 bases and J gave up 4 bases; unmatched junction bases: 7. The CDR3 loop spans 16 amino acids. CDR3 sequence: CATSAGDRGLYNEQFF. Here the CDR3 DNA reads TGTGCCACCAGTGCCGGAGACAGGGGGCTTTACAATGAGCAGTTCTTC.

In its sample, this clonotype was seen once. The J gene is TRBJ2-2, the V gene TRBV12-3 or TRBV12-4; D not certain. The V end lost 5 bases, the J end lost 7 bases, and 14 bases lay between the germline ends. CDR3 size: 14 residues. The DNA of the CDR3 is TGTGCCAGCAGTCCAACTTTTGTTGGCGGGGAGCTGTTTTTT. Its translation is CASSPTFVGGELFF.

This clonotype was picked up a small number of times. The chain carries TRBV18 and TRBJ1-2, with 7 bases fitting TRBD1. Trimming removed 4 bases from V and 2 bases from J; junction bases left unmatched: 7. Germline V gene data show CDR1 as KGHSH and CDR2 as LQKENI. The CDR3 spans 15 residues. CDR3 in amino acids: CASSRTTGINYGYTF. The DNA for the CDR3 is TGTGCCAGCTCACGAACGACAGGGATCAACTATGGCTACACCTTC.

The chain has TRBV3-1 and TRBJ2-7; 7 nucleotides match TRBD2. Trimming cost V 6 bases and J 6 bases; bases outside gene matches: 8. Germline V CDR1 and CDR2: LGHDT, YNNKEL (reference sequence). This CDR3 is built from 13 residues. The CDR3 sequence is CASSLAVGGEQYF. CDR3 nucleotides: TGTGCCAGCAGTCTAGCGGTCGGGGGCGAGCAGTACTTC.

This clonotype occurred a few times. This chain links TRBV15 with TRBJ2-2; tentatively, D is TRBD1 (6 bases). V was trimmed by 0 bases and J by 7 bases, leaving 15 bases between them. The germline gives CDR1 LNHNV, CDR2 YYDKDF (reference sequence). CDR3 length equals 16 residues. This chain's CDR3 is CATSRDVAGVVGELFF. Here the CDR3 DNA reads TGTGCCACCAGCAGAGATGTGGCAGGGGTCGTCGGGGAGCTGTTTTTT. Filled out from reference TRBV15 and TRBJ2-2, the complete variable domain reads DAMVIQNPRYQVTQFGKPVTLSCSQTLNHNVMYWYQQKSSQAPKLLFHYYDKDFNNEADTPDNFQSRRPNTSFCFLDIRSPGLGDTAMYLCATSRDVAGVVGELFFGEGSRLTVL.

DNA of the CDR3: TGTGCCAGCTCACCGACTCGGGGCGAGCAGTACTTC. Translation: CASSPTRGEQYF. This chain links TRBV18 with TRBJ2-7, with D perhaps matching TRBD2 (5 bases). V lost 3 bases to trimming and J lost 6 bases, with 9 bases between them. Germline V gene lookup returns CDR1 KGHSH and CDR2 LQKENI. The CDR3 totals 12 residues.

This clonotype was observed a few times. The chain uses TRBV5-5 and TRBJ2-3; D remains unclear. The V gene's germline CDR1 is SGHKS and CDR2 YYEKEE (reference sequence). CDR3 length equals 14 residues. The V and J ends lost 7 bases and 2 bases respectively, with 14 bases between them. As DNA, the CDR3 is TGTGCCAGCCACCCTTGGATCCCCACAGATACGCAGTATTTT. This sequence encodes CASHPWIPTDTQYF.

This clonotype was found a few times. This sequence joins TRBV7-8 and TRBJ2-2; 14 bases are shared with TRBD2. The V segment lost 5 bases and the J segment 8 bases; nucleotides outside the gene matches: 7. This CDR3 has 16 residues. Germline CDR1 SGHVS, CDR2 FQNEAQ. CDR3 coding DNA: TGTGCCAGCAGCCCGACTAGCGGGGGGGCCTATGGGGAGCTGTTTTTT. This sequence encodes CASSPTSGGAYGELFF. The variable domain in full, with the rest retrieved from reference TRBV7-8 and TRBJ2-2, is GAGVSQSPRYKVAKRGQDVALRCDPISGHVSLFWYQQALGQGPEFLTYFQNEAQLDKSGLPSDRFFAERPEGSVSTLKIQRTQQEDSAVYLCASSPTSGGAYGELFFGEGSRLTVL.

The V call is TRBV7-9, the J call TRBJ2-3; D assignment may be TRBD1 or TRBD2 (5 bases each). CDR3 size: 17 residues. Germline V gene sequence: CDR1 SEHNR, CDR2 FQNEAQ (reference sequence). Trimming shortened V by 6 bases and J by 0 bases, and 19 bases separated the two germline ends. The CDR3 sequence: CASSPRGGPGSTDTQYF. As DNA, the CDR3 is TGTGCCAGCAGTCCCCGTGGGGGTCCCGGTAGCACAGATACGCAGTATTTT.

This clonotype has more than one count but fewer than ten. V and J are TRBV11-2 and TRBJ1-1; D call uncertain. CDR1 is SGHAT, CDR2 FQNNGV, per germline. CDR3 size: 11 residues. Trimming took 5 bases from V and 6 from J, leaving 7 bases between them. This CDR3 reads CASSAGSEAFF. CDR3 in DNA: TGTGCCAGCAGCGCTGGTTCTGAAGCTTTCTTT. The full variable domain, with the rest looked up from reference TRBV11-2 and TRBJ1-1, is EAGVAQSPRYKIIEKRQSVAFWCNPISGHATLYWYQQILGQGPKLLIQFQNNGVVDDSQLPKDRFSAERLKGVDSTLKIQPAKLEDSAVYLCASSAGSEAFFGQGTRLTVV.

The V call is TRBV5-1, the J call TRBJ1-2; 7 bases match TRBD1. The length of the CDR3 is 15 residues. V gave up 4 bases and J gave up 7 bases; unmatched junction bases: 13. Germline V lookup: CDR1 SGHRS, CDR2 YFSETQ. CDR3 sequence reads: CASSPSGTANGGYTF. CDR3 sequence (DNA): TGCGCCAGCAGCCCCTCCGGGACAGCGAACGGTGGCTACACCTTC.

The chain uses TRBV5-1 and TRBJ2-5, with 7 bases that match TRBD1. The length of the CDR3 is 17 residues. With V trimmed by 4 bases and J by 5 bases, 17 bases remained unmatched. Germline CDR1 SGHRS, CDR2 YFSETQ. DNA for the CDR3: TGCGCCAGCAGCCTGGATCGGAGACAGGGTTTCGGGGAGACCCAGTACTTC. Translated: CASSLDRRQGFGETQYF.

This clonotype has only a few counts. In DNA form, the CDR3 reads TGCGCCAGCAGTCGCGCGGGGGGGACCACCAATGAGCAGTTCTTC. Its translation is CASSRAGGTTNEQFF. The rearrangement joins TRBV5-1 to TRBJ2-1, with TRBD2 identical over 9 bases. The CDR3 extends over 15 amino acids. Germline CDR1 SGHRS, CDR2 YFSETQ. V shed 5 bases and J 6 bases; nucleotides not matched to a gene: 9.

A note on this clonotype: Compared with germline, one end of the junction differs, possibly owing to a read error. The chain combines TRBV20-1 with TRBJ1-3; D not resolved. The CDR3 loop spans 13 amino acids. CDR1 and CDR2 from the germline V gene are DFQATT and SNEGSKA (reference sequence). CDR3 amino acids: CCAPRPDGNTIYF. The CDR3 bases are TGCTGTGCCCCCAGGCCAGATGGAAACACCATATATTTT.

This clonotype was recorded a few times. The chain has TRBV7-8 and TRBJ1-4; possible D gene TRBD1, 5 bases. This CDR3 is 17 amino acids long. Germline V gene lookup returns CDR1 SGHVS and CDR2 FQNEAQ. V was trimmed by 0 bases and J by 0 bases, leaving 11 bases between them. The CDR3 DNA sequence: TGTGCCAGCAGCTTAGCAGGGGTCCTTGCAACTAATGAAAAACTGTTTTTT. Protein sequence: CASSLAGVLATNEKLFF.

The table lists this clonotype with a few counts. This rearrangement joins TRBV4-1 to TRBJ2-1, with 9 bases aligning to TRBD1. CDR1 and CDR2 from the germline V gene are MGHRA and YSYEKL. The CDR3 contains 17 residues. J gave up 8 bases and V 4 bases, and 15 bases lay outside the gene matches. The CDR3 sequence: CASSRFSRGQGMDEQFF. Here the CDR3 DNA reads TGCGCCAGCAGCCGATTCTCTCGGGGACAGGGAATGGATGAGCAGTTCTTC.

The chain carries TRBV5-1 and TRBJ1-2, with a possible D match to TRBD1 (6 bases). This CDR3 region has 15 residues. CDR1 is SGHRS, CDR2 YFSETQ, per germline. Trimming removed 2 bases at V and 6 bases at J, with 17 bases between. The CDR3 protein is CASSLYDSGANGYTF. In DNA form, the CDR3 reads TGCGCCAGCAGCTTATATGACTCAGGGGCAAATGGCTACACCTTC.

The chain carries TRBV11-1 and TRBJ2-5; 14 positions match TRBD2. Germline assignment: CDR1 SGHAT and CDR2 FQDESV (reference sequence). After removal of 4 bases from V and 2 bases from J, the junction contained 9 bases not matched to a gene. This CDR3 region has 18 residues. CDR3 loop: CASSSPGLAGGGQETQYF. CDR3 bases: TGTGCCAGCAGCTCCCCTGGACTAGCGGGGGGAGGTCAAGAGACCCAGTACTTC.

As regards this clonotype: It may be a read error: a sequence one base away is much more abundant. The rearrangement links TRBV5-1 to TRBJ2-2, with D possibly being TRBD1 (5 bases). The CDR3 length is 14 residues. Germline V gene data show CDR1 as SGHRS and CDR2 as YFSETQ. Trimming removed 2 bases at V and 4 bases at J, with 9 bases between. The CDR3 DNA sequence: TGCGCCAGCAGCTTTGACAGACCCACCGGGGAGCTGTTTTTT. This gives the protein CASSFDRPTGELFF.

This clonotype was counted only a few times. The gene calls are TRBV10-3 and TRBJ2-2; 8 bases align to TRBD1. This CDR3 is built from 15 residues. V shed 7 bases and J 3 bases; nucleotides not matched to a gene: 7. CDR1 is ENHRY, CDR2 SYGVKD, per germline. The CDR3 spells CAINKQGDYTGELFF. CDR3 sequence (DNA): TGTGCCATCAACAAACAGGGGGATTACACCGGGGAGCTGTTTTTT.

This clonotype has only a few counts. The chain couples TRBV7-8 to TRBJ1-1; D call uncertain. Germline loops: CDR1 SGHVS, CDR2 FQNEAQ. Deletions cut 5 bases from V and 0 bases from J, with 10 bases between. This CDR3 comprises 14 residues. Here the CDR3 DNA reads TGTGCCAGCAGCCCGAGTCGGGTGAACACTGAAGCTTTCTTT. Residues: CASSPSRVNTEAFF. Full variable domain (outside the CDR3, taken from reference TRBV7-8 and TRBJ1-1): GAGVSQSPRYKVAKRGQDVALRCDPISGHVSLFWYQQALGQGPEFLTYFQNEAQLDKSGLPSDRFFAERPEGSVSTLKIQRTQQEDSAVYLCASSPSRVNTEAFFGQGTRLTVV.

The CDR3 sequence is CSARGQVNTEAFF. CDR3 nucleotide sequence: TGCAGTGCTAGGGGACAGGTGAACACTGAAGCTTTCTTT. The chain is built from TRBV20-1 and TRBJ1-1; 8 bases map to TRBD1. Looked up from germline, CDR1 is DFQATT and CDR2 is SNEGSKA (reference sequence). Trimming cost V 3 bases and J 0 bases; bases outside gene matches: 0. This CDR3 is 13 amino acids long.

This chain connects TRBV12-3 or TRBV12-4 to TRBJ1-2; no definite D call. The CDR3 covers 14 residues. Trimming removed 5 bases from V and 3 bases from J, with 13 bases in between. The CDR3 here is CASSLQIRDYGYTF. The CDR3 region has the DNA TGTGCCAGCAGTCTTCAGATCCGAGACTATGGCTACACCTTC.

V gene TRBV9 combines with J gene TRBJ1-2; D may be TRBD1 (6 bases). With 4 bases removed from V and 7 bases from J, the gap between germline ends came to 17 bases. CDR3 length equals 14 residues. Germline-derived CDR1 and CDR2 are SGDLS and YYNGEE. CDR3 nucleotides: TGTGCCAGCAGCCGGGACACACCTTATGGTGGCTACACCTTC. Translating gives CASSRDTPYGGYTF.

The V and J genes are TRBV6-5 and TRBJ1-2; D gene unclear. Germline lookup yields CDR1 MNHEY and CDR2 SVGAGI. V was pared by 2 bases and J by 8 bases, with 21 bases between. The CDR3 totals 16 residues. The CDR3 sequence: CASSYTRKLWSSGYTF. The CDR3 DNA reads TGTGCCAGCAGTTACACACGAAAGTTGTGGAGTTCGGGCTACACCTTC.

The rearrangement links TRBV11-2 to TRBJ1-2; D not certain. Germline CDR1 and CDR2: SGHAT and FQNNGV. The CDR3 is made up of 15 amino acids. V was cut by 0 bases and J by 7 bases, with 15 bases left in between. For the CDR3, the DNA is TGTGCCAGCAGCTTAGATCTGTCAGTCCTGGTTGGCTACACCTTC. It is translated as CASSLDLSVLVGYTF.

This clonotype showed up just a few times. The V gene is TRBV24-1, the J gene TRBJ1-6, with no clear D. The CDR3 consists of 16 residues. The germline V gene encodes CDR1 KGHDR and CDR2 SFDVKD. V was shortened by 4 bases and J by 4 bases, with 13 bases between the two germline ends. CDR3 nucleotides: TGTGCCACCAGTGACGCGGAGCTGCGGTATAATTCACCCCTCCACTTT. It codes for CATSDAELRYNSPLHF.

This clonotype was found a few times. V and J are TRBV6-5 and TRBJ2-3, with no clear D. The CDR3 extends over 14 amino acids. Germline V gene sequence: CDR1 MNHEY, CDR2 SVGAGI. V lost 2 bases and J lost 0, with 6 bases in between. The CDR3 region has the DNA TGTGCCAGCAGTTACCTGACGAGCACAGATACGCAGTATTTT. The encoded protein is CASSYLTSTDTQYF.

The rearrangement uses TRBV18 and TRBJ2-6, with 9 bases aligning to TRBD1. The CDR3 extends over 20 amino acids. V was clipped by 3 bases and J by 1 base; unmatched bases: 13. The germline V gene encodes CDR1 KGHSH and CDR2 LQKENI. CDR3 sequence: CASSPLNLRDRDSGANVLTF. DNA of the CDR3: TGTGCCAGCTCACCTCTCAACCTCCGGGACAGGGATTCTGGGGCCAACGTCCTGACTTTC.

This clonotype was observed a handful of times. The chain employs TRBV25-1 and TRBJ2-3; D remains ambiguous. V was trimmed by 3 bases and J by 4 bases, leaving 8 bases between them. The CDR3 has 13 amino acids. Germline values: CDR1 MGHDK, CDR2 SYGVNS. The DNA of the CDR3 is TGTGCCAGCAGTGATTCGGGCTCAGATACGCAGTATTTT. It specifies CASSDSGSDTQYF.